This T cell receptor (beta chain) is from a study of somatic mutations in cytotoxic T cells in rheumatoid arthritis. This clone was seen only a few times. The method was immunoSEQ multiplex PCR; TCRdb's version includes in-frame clones alone and lacks a portion of them. The profile shows about 7,400 clones, 75% to 90% of them singletons. The CDR3 runs 16 residues. V shed 10 bases and J shed 0 bases, with 21 bases lying between them. Germline CDR1 LNHDA, CDR2 SQIVND (reference sequence). The source of this sequence is a middle-aged man with rheumatoid arthritis. The sample was CD8+ T cells sorted from blood. The chain carries TRBV19 and TRBJ1-1, with D possibly being TRBD1 (6 bases). The CDR3 DNA reads TGTGCCACCCAAGAAGGGGGACCATTCATGAACACTGAAGCTTTCTTT. Encoded protein: CATQEGGPFMNTEAFF. Variable domain in full (rest from reference TRBV19 and TRBJ1-1): DGGITQSPKYLFRKEGQNVTLSCEQNLNHDAMYWYRQDPGQGLRLIYYSQIVNDFQKGDIAEGYSVSREKKESFPLTVTSAQKNPTAFYLCATQEGGPFMNTEAFFGQGTRLTVV.